These 21 T cell receptor beta chains came from one sample sequenced in a study of post-analysis software for immune sequencing data. Findings and caveats of the study: Five or six TRBV segments were more frequent in patients than controls; TRBV5-6, TRBV5-1 and TRBV20-1 belonged to this group.

Their antigens remain unidentified. TCR beta cDNA libraries had unique molecular identifiers. TCRdb itself ran the PCR reads through MiXCR, one entry per CDR3 protein. The sample contains over 300,000 distinct CDR3 sequences, around 33% of which appear only once. What was sequenced was blood. Receptors originate from a girl aged 10 to 17 with multiple sclerosis.

As regards this clonotype: A clone one base away is much larger, so this may be a read error. This sequence joins TRBV7-2 and TRBJ2-7, with TRBD2 matching 7 bases. This CDR3 is 15 amino acids long. Germline loops: CDR1 SGHTA, CDR2 FQGNSA. CDR3 region: CAGSGTSGGYHEQYF. In DNA form, the CDR3 reads TGTGCCGGCAGCGGGACGTCCGGGGGATACCACGAGCAGTACTTC.

This chain uses TRBV5-1 with TRBJ1-1; D is uncertain. V was cut by 3 bases and J by 5 bases, with 17 bases left in between. The CDR3 loop spans 15 amino acids. The germline V gene has CDR1 SGHRS and CDR2 YFSETQ. As DNA, the CDR3 is TGCGCCAGCAGCTCCTTAGCGGTGGAGGGAACTGAAGCTTTCTTT. Translating gives CASSSLAVEGTEAFF.

The V gene is TRBV9, the J gene TRBJ2-7; the D gene is possibly TRBD1 (5 bases). Germline CDR1 reads SGDLS; CDR2 reads YYNGEE. Trimming stripped 0 bases from V and 2 bases from J, with 9 bases between. The CDR3 has 14 amino acids. CDR3 in DNA: TGTGCCAGCAGCGTAGGGGTAGGGGCCTACGAGCAGTACTTC. It specifies CASSVGVGAYEQYF.

The CDR3, as DNA: TGCAGTGCTAGAGATACAAGCGGAGTCTATAGCAATCAGCCCCAGCATTTT. Residues: CSARDTSGVYSNQPQHF. The chain combines TRBV20-1 with TRBJ1-5; D unclear. This CDR3 spans 17 amino acids. V was shortened by 0 bases and J by 0 bases, with 15 bases between the two germline ends. Germline CDR1 and CDR2: DFQATT and SNEGSKA (reference sequence).

The chain combines TRBV3-1 with TRBJ1-1, with a weak D call TRBD1 (6 bases). Germline V gives CDR1 LGHDT, CDR2 YNNKEL (reference sequence). The CDR3 has 14 residues. Trimming stripped 3 bases from V and 4 bases from J, with 12 bases between. CDR3 in DNA: TGTGCCAGCAGCCAGGGGAAGGGGGGCACTGAAGCTTTCTTT. Amino acid sequence: CASSQGKGGTEAFF.

Here the CDR3 reads CSVFTQGVSYGYTF. The CDR3 nucleotides read TGCAGCGTTTTTACGCAGGGAGTGAGCTATGGCTACACCTTC. V gene TRBV29-1 combines with J gene TRBJ1-2; tentative D call: TRBD1 (5 bases). The V gene lost 5 bases and the J gene lost 4 bases, with 17 bases spanning the gap. This CDR3 spans 14 amino acids. Germline V gene lookup returns CDR1 SQVTM and CDR2 ANQGSEA.

The chain links TRBV5-1 to TRBJ1-2, with 10 bases lining up with TRBD1. V lost 2 bases, J lost 7 bases, and 8 bases stayed unmatched. This CDR3 contains 15 residues. Looked up from germline, CDR1 is SGHRS and CDR2 is YFSETQ. CDR3 amino acids: CASSFTGTGDVGYTF. CDR3 DNA sequence: TGCGCCAGCAGCTTCACCGGGACAGGGGATGTTGGCTACACCTTC.

This clonotype was counted between two and nine times. This chain links TRBV10-3 with TRBJ2-3; 9 bases agree with TRBD1. V lost 4 bases to trimming and J lost 2 bases; unmatched junction nucleotides: 7. This CDR3 contains 16 residues. Germline V gene data show CDR1 as ENHRY and CDR2 as SYGVKD. The CDR3 reads CAISGWTGVDTDTQYF. Here the CDR3 DNA reads TGTGCCATCAGTGGGTGGACAGGGGTAGACACAGATACGCAGTATTTT.

This clonotype occurred once. The V gene is TRBV11-2, the J gene TRBJ2-5, with D perhaps TRBD2 (7 bases). The J call may not be correct, given that the DNA end is closer to TRBJ2-7. CDR3 length equals 14 residues. In germline, CDR1 is SGHAT, CDR2 FQNNGV. The CDR3 DNA reads as TGTGCCAGCAGCCCAATGGGGGGCGGGAGCGAGCAGTACTTC. Encoded protein: CASSPMGGGSEQYF.

The chain employs TRBV12-3 or TRBV12-4 and TRBJ1-2, with a weak D call TRBD1 (5 bases). The V gene lost 0 bases and the J gene lost 2 bases, with 10 bases spanning the gap. This CDR3 is built from 15 residues. This CDR3 reads CASSLATGANYGYTF. The DNA of the CDR3 is TGTGCCAGCAGTTTAGCAACAGGCGCCAACTATGGCTACACCTTC.

The V gene is TRBV7-9, the J gene TRBJ2-1; D unclear. The CDR3 contains 13 residues. Deletions cut 1 base from V and 6 bases from J, with 7 bases between. CDR1 is SEHNR, CDR2 FQNEAQ, per germline (reference sequence). CDR3 bases: TGTGCCAGCAGCTTAGAAAGGTGCAATGAGCAGTTCTTC. It yields the protein CASSLERCNEQFF. Full variable domain (remainder filled in from reference TRBV7-9 and TRBJ2-1): DTGVSQNPRHKITKRGQNVTFRCDPISEHNRLYWYRQTLGQGPEFLTYFQNEAQLEKSRLLSDRFSAERPKGSFSTLEIQRTEQGDSAMYLCASSLERCNEQFFGPGTRLTVL.

The J gene is TRBJ2-7, the V gene TRBV7-2; D is unresolved. V lost 0 bases and J 5 bases, leaving 17 bases between the germline ends. The CDR3 has 16 residues. In germline, CDR1 is SGHTA, CDR2 FQGNSA. Written as DNA, the CDR3 is TGTGCCAGCAGCTTAGCTGGCGCTGGTAATTCCCACGAGCAGTACTTC. Its protein product is CASSLAGAGNSHEQYF.

The count of this clonotype is one. V usage is TRBV24-1 and J usage is TRBJ2-3; 7 positions agree with TRBD1. Per the germline V gene, CDR1 is KGHDR and CDR2 is SFDVKD. V lost 4 bases and J lost 2; bases outside the gene matches: 8. CDR3 length: 16 amino acids. The CDR3 nucleotides read TGTGCCACCAGTGACCCTGGGACAGCTAACACAGATACGCAGTATTTT. Protein sequence: CATSDPGTANTDTQYF.

This clonotype occurred a few times. The V gene is TRBV4-1, the J gene TRBJ2-1, with 10 bases that match TRBD2. V shed 4 bases and J 10 bases; nucleotides not matched to a gene: 13. CDR3 size: 16 residues. CDR1 is MGHRA, CDR2 YSYEKL, per germline. The CDR3 reads CASSRRAGLATPEQFF. CDR3 DNA sequence: TGCGCCAGCAGCCGTCGGGCGGGACTAGCGACCCCGGAGCAGTTCTTC.

In regard to this clonotype: The junction shows a germline mismatch at one end, possibly a read error. This rearrangement joins TRBV9 to TRBJ2-1, with D possibly matching TRBD1 (6 bases). CDR1 SGDLS and CDR2 YYNGEE come from the germline V gene. CDR3 length: 14 residues. The CDR3 is CASSGRPRDNEQLF. Written as DNA, the CDR3 is TGTGCCAGCAGCGGGCGGCCGAGGGACAATGAGCAGCTCTTC.

V usage is TRBV6-5 and J usage is TRBJ2-5; tentative D call: TRBD2 (5 bases). Germline V lookup: CDR1 MNHEY, CDR2 SVGAGI. This CDR3 contains 14 residues. V was pared by 3 bases and J by 4 bases, with 12 bases between. The chain's CDR3 is CASSYEGGRETQYF. The DNA for the CDR3 is TGTGCCAGCAGTTATGAGGGCGGCCGAGAGACCCAGTACTTC.

Only a few counts were recorded for this clonotype. The chain is built from TRBV4-2 and TRBJ2-7; maybe TRBD2 (6 bases). CDR3 length: 17 residues. Germline CDR1 and CDR2: LGHNA and YNFKEQ. V lost 1 base, J lost 1 base, and 17 bases lay in between. The CDR3 region has the DNA TGTGCCAGCAGCCAAGGGTTCTCGCGGGGCCCTTCCTACGAGCAGTACTTC. This codes for CASSQGFSRGPSYEQYF.

This clonotype was observed a few times. The CDR3: CATSDLSTGVSYNEQFF. DNA of the CDR3: TGTGCCACCAGTGATTTGTCAACAGGGGTCTCCTACAATGAGCAGTTCTTC. The chain is built from TRBV24-1 and TRBJ2-1; 7 bases align to TRBD1. The V gene end was trimmed by 0 bases and the J gene end by 0 bases; junction bases not matched to a gene: 4. Germline V gene lookup returns CDR1 KGHDR and CDR2 SFDVKD. The CDR3 spans 17 residues.

The rearrangement uses TRBV5-1 and TRBJ2-1; D is tentatively TRBD1 or TRBD2 (5 bases each). The length of the CDR3 is 16 residues. Trimming stripped 0 bases from V and 4 bases from J, with 14 bases between. Germline loops: CDR1 SGHRS, CDR2 YFSETQ. The CDR3 DNA is TGCGCCAGCAGCTTGGATGGGGGTTCTGGTTACAATGAGCAGTTCTTC. It codes for CASSLDGGSGYNEQFF.

Notes on this clonotype: This may be a read error: a much more frequent sequence differs by one nucleotide. It is unclear where the CDR3 begins or ends on the DNA, so no DNA is shown, and the CDR3 is as TCRdb lists it. The chain joins TRBV29-1 to TRBJ2-1; no check of the table's D call, TRBD1, against the DNA was made. Germline loops: CDR1 SQVTM, CDR2 ANQGSEA. The CDR3 length equals 13 residues, ends included. CDR3 sequence: CSGGQYSCNEQFF.

This chain connects TRBV5-1 to TRBJ1-1; 11 nucleotides agree with TRBD1. The V gene end was trimmed by 0 bases and the J gene end by 12 bases; junction bases not matched to a gene: 4. The CDR3 length is 13 residues. Germline-derived CDR1 and CDR2 are SGHRS and YFSETQ. The CDR3 protein is CASSLDWTGGPFF. The CDR3 DNA reads TGCGCCAGCAGCTTGGATTGGACAGGGGGCCCTTTCTTT.